This T cell receptor beta chain was identified during a study of T cell responses to AZD1222 COVID-19 vaccine. On the study more broadly: Combined were second doses at about 4 or about 12 weeks. Study results and caveats: At baseline, seropositivity was found in only a handful of AZD1222 recipients.

This table comes from immunoSEQ multiplex PCR, and its TCRdb copy is limited to in-frame clones, with some not included. Of approximately 110,000 clones detected, 80% to 90% appear once; the ten largest clones hold 4.2%. On this clone: Its antigen is still unknown.

The TCR sequence derives from an adult in good health. The specimen comprised peripheral blood, sampled on day 0 of AZD1222 vaccination.

The CDR3 loop is CASSLVIGTDTQYF. The CDR3 DNA sequence: TGTGCCAGCAGCTTGGTGATTGGGACAGATACGCAGTATTTT. The J gene is TRBJ2-3, the V gene TRBV7-2; D remains ambiguous. Looked up from germline, CDR1 is SGHTA and CDR2 is FQGNSA. The CDR3 consists of 14 residues. Trimming cost V 3 bases and J 3 bases, with 10 bases left between them.